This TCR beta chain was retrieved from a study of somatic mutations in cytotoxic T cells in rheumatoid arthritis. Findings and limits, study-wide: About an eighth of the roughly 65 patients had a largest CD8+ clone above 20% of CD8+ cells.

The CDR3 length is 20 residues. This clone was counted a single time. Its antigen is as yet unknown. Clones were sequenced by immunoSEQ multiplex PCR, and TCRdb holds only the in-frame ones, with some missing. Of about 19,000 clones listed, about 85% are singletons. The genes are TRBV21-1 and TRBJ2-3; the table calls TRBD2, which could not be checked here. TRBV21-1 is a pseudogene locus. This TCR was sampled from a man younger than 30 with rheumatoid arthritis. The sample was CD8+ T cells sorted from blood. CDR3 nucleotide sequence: TGTGCCAGCAGCAAAAAAAAGGGTAAGCGGGGGGCCCCGTGCACAGATACGCAGTATTTT. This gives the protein CASSKKKGKRGAPCTDTQYF.